This T cell receptor beta chain was documented in a study of T cells after yellow fever vaccination. Study context: The fractions with low cell numbers were processed using SMART-Seq v4 Ultra Low Input. Study observations and caveats: Post-booster repertoires again held most primary-vaccination clones (about 96% CD4, about 90% CD8). The secondary T-cell response peaked on day 5, not day 15, but was weaker.

TCRdb re-called the 5' RACE reads with MiXCR, one entry per CDR3 protein. This table has about 350,000 distinct CDR3 sequences, about 4% appearing once. This clonotype was picked up a small number of times. Its antigen is as yet unknown. CDR1 is GTSNPN and CDR2 is SVGIG in the germline V gene (reference sequence). V shed 0 bases and J shed 3 bases, with 8 bases lying between them. This CDR3 has 14 residues. This material consisted of PBMCs, taken 5 days after the yellow fever booster vaccination. The J gene is TRBJ2-2, the V gene TRBV30; the D is unclear. This TCR was recovered from a man younger than 35 who received the YFV17D yellow fever vaccine. The CDR3 region is CAWSVLWDTGELFF. The CDR3, as DNA: TGTGCCTGGAGTGTACTTTGGGACACCGGGGAGCTGTTTTTT.